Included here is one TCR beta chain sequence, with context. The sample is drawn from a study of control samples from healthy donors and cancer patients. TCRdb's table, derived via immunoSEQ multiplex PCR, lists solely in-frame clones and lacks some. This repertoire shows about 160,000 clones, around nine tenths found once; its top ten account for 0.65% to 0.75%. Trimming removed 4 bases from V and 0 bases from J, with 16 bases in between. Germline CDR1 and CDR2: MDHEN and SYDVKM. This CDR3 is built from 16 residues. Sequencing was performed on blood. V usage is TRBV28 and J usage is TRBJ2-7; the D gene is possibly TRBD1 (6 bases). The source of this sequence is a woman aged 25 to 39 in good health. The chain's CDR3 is CASSSLQGSGSYEQYF. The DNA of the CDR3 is TGTGCCAGCAGTTCTTTACAGGGCTCGGGCTCCTACGAGCAGTACTTC.